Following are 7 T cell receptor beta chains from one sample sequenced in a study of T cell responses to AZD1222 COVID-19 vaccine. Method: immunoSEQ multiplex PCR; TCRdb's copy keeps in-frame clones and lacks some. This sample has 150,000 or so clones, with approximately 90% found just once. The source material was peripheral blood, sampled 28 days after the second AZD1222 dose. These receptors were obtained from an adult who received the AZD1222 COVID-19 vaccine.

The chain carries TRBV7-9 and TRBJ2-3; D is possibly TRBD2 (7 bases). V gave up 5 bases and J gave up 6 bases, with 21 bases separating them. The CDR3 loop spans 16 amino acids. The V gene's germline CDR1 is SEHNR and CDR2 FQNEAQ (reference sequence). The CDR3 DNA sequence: TGTGCCAGCAGCCCCCTCGGGGGGCCGCGCTGGGATACGCAGTATTTT. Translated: CASSPLGGPRWDTQYF.

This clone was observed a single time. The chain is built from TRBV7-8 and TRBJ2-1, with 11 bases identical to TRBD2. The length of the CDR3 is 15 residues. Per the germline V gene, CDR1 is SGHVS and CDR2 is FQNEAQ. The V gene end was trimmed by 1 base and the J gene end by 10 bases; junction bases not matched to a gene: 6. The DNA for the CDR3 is TGTGCCAGCAGCTTAGTGACTAGCGGGGAACAGGAGCAGTTCTTC. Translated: CASSLVTSGEQEQFF. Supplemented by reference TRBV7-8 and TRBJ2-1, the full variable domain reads GAGVSQSPRYKVAKRGQDVALRCDPISGHVSLFWYQQALGQGPEFLTYFQNEAQLDKSGLPSDRFFAERPEGSVSTLKIQRTQQEDSAVYLCASSLVTSGEQEQFFGPGTRLTVL.

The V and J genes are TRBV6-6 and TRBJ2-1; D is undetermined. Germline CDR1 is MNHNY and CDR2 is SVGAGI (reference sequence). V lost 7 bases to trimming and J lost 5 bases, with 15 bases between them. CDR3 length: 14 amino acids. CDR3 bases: TGTGCCAGCACCCGAACGGGCGGAGACAATGAGCAGTTCTTC. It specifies CASTRTGGDNEQFF.

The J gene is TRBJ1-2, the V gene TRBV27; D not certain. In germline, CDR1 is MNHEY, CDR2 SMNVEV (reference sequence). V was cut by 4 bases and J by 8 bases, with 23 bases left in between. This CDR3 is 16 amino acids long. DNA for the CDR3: TGTGCCAGCAGTTACCGCACGGACTTCCAAATGAGGGGCTACACCTTC. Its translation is CASSYRTDFQMRGYTF.

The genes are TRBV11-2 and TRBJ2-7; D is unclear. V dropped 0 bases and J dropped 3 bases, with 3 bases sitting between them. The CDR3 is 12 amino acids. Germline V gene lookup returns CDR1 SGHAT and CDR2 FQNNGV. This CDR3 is CASSLDHYEQYF. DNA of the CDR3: TGTGCCAGCAGCTTAGACCACTACGAGCAGTACTTC.

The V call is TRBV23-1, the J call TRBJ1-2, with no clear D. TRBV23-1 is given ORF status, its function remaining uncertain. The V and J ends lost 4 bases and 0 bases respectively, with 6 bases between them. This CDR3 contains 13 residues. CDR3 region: CASSLTANYGYTF. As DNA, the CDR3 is TGCGCCAGCAGTCTAACAGCTAACTATGGCTACACCTTC.

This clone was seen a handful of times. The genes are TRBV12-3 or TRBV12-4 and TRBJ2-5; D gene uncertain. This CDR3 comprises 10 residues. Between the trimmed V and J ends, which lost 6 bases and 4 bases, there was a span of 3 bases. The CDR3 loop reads CASSGETQYF. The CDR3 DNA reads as TGTGCCAGCAGCGGAGAGACCCAGTACTTC.